The present TCR beta chain was sequenced within a study of blood T cells in healthy people across ages (dated by TCRdb to 2013 to 2016). Notes on the research overall: Template switching captured roughly one uniquely barcoded TCR beta cDNA molecule per two T cells in model experiments. To track age-related changes in TCR beta repertoire diversity, the study relied on deep sequencing normalized with unique cDNA molecular identifiers. The donors were divided into four age groups: young (average around 17 years), middle-aged (around 41), aged (about 61) and long-lived (around 87). Donors of different ages were randomly distributed across sequencing lanes to avoid experimental bias. Two additional independent replicas of 1 million unique cDNA reads from the same blood draw were analyzed for two donors (one aged 18 to 29 and one aged 80 or older). Broader findings and caveats from the paper: Estimates of total diversity based on one million sequenced T cells were regarded as lower bounds and as underestimates. Donor CMV infection status was unknown, potentially confounding age-related changes in expanded clonotypes. Observed TCR beta diversity per million T cells fell roughly linearly with age, and a significant reduction was already apparent by age about 43. Observed TCR beta diversity correlated strongly with the percentage of naive T cells measured by flow cytometry. Since profiling was done on bulk unsorted PBMCs, naive and antigen-experienced compartments could not be conclusively compared. Compared with the aged group, the long-lived group had more naive CD4+ T cells, fewer expanded clones and increased TCR diversity, a pattern suggesting age selection.

The roughly 39 donors, aged about 6 to 100 years, were systemically healthy Caucasian individuals from Russia. About 9.8 milliliters of peripheral blood were drawn from each donor into EDTA-treated Vacutainer tubes. Ficoll-Paque density-gradient centrifugation was used to isolate PBMCs, with at least 6.5 million per sample. Total RNA was extracted from PBMCs with Trizol reagent, with at least 6 micrograms obtained per sample. For every donor, an aliquot of PBMCs went through flow cytometry to measure the percentages of naive CD45RAhigh/CD27high T cells. With regard to this clonotype: The antigen it binds to is not known. No qualities accompany the bases; no much larger clone lies one base away.

From its cysteine to its phenylalanine, the CDR3 spans 15 amino acids. Only CDR3 DNA remains: 45 bases, in frame from the first base. Based on the germline V gene (reference sequence), the CDR1 and CDR2 sequences are PRHDT and FYEKMQ. V drops 6 bases and J drops 1 base, leaving 14 bases in between. The library relied on 5' RACE. Sequenced using an Illumina HiSeq 2500. A second roughly 7 to 11 cycle PCR used a sample-barcoded 5' primer and a J-beta primer mix. A unique molecular identifier was introduced onto each TCR beta cDNA molecule by a template-switch 5' adaptor carrying 12 random nucleotides. Each sample yielded at least 3 million CDR3-containing paired-end reads. All of the RNA was converted into first-strand cDNA using the Mint cDNA synthesis kit, with a TRBC-specific oligonucleotide serving as the primer. After uracil-DNA glycosylase treatment, a first 18-cycle PCR used universal primers M1SS and BC2_uni_R on all cDNA. The paper's data handling went like this. For normalization, 1 million high-quality reads, each with a distinct molecular identifier, were randomly selected from each sample. Instead of being binned into consensus sequences, reads with shared molecular identifiers were discarded. MiTCR, run with a Q25 quality threshold and the strictest error-elimination algorithm, handled CDR3 identification, clonotype clustering and error correction. A nonparametric unseen species model using Euler transformation provided a lower-bound estimate of total TCR beta diversity. TCRdb applied fastp at Q25 and MiXCR to the public reads, then kept only in-frame beta chains. Rows with a matching CDR3 protein are joined into one entry that keeps the most common DNA and genes. The V and J calls were determined by TCRdb, not by the authors. The sample table contains about 970,000 distinct CDR3 sequences; only one count was recorded for just over 50% of them. Jointly, the top ten make up 20% to 25% of the sample.

The sequence was collected from a woman aged 55-75 years in good health. The V gene is TRBV13 and the J gene is TRBJ2-3, and perhaps TRBD2 as D gene, on 6 matching bases. The specimen was blood. CDR3 protein: CASRKPSARTDTQYF. The bases read TGTGCCAGCAGAAAACCTAGCGCCCGCACAGATACGCAGTATTTT.